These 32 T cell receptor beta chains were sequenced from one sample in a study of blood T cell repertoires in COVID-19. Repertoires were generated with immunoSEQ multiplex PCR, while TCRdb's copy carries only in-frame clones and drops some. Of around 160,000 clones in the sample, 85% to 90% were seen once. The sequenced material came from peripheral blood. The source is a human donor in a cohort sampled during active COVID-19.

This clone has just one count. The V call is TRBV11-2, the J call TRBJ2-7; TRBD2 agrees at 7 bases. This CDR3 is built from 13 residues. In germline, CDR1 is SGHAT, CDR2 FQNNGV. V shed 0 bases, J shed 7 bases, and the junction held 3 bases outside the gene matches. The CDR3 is CASSLDGGMEQYF. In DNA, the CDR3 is TGTGCCAGCAGCTTAGACGGGGGGATGGAGCAGTACTTC.

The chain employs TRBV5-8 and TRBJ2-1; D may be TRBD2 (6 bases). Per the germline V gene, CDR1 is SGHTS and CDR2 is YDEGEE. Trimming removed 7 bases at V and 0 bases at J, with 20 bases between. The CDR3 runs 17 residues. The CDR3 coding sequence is TGTGCCAGCCTCGCTGGGCGCGGGGAGTACTCCTACAATGAGCAGTTCTTC. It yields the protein CASLAGRGEYSYNEQFF.

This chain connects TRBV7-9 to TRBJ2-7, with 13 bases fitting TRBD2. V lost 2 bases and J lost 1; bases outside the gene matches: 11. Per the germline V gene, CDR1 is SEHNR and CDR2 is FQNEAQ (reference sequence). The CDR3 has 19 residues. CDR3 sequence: CASSLWVGTSGIQSYEQYF. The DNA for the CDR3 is TGTGCCAGCAGCTTATGGGTGGGGACTAGCGGGATTCAATCCTACGAGCAGTACTTC. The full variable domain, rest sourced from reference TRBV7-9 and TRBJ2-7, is DTGVSQNPRHKITKRGQNVTFRCDPISEHNRLYWYRQTLGQGPEFLTYFQNEAQLEKSRLLSDRFSAERPKGSFSTLEIQRTEQGDSAMYLCASSLWVGTSGIQSYEQYFGPGTRLTVT.

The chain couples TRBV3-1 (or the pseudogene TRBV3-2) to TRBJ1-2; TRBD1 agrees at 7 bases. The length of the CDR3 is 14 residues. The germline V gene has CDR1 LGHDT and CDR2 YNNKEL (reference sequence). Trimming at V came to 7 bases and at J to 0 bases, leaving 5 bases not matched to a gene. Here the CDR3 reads CASTPGQSNYGYTF. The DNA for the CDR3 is TGTGCCAGCACCCCGGGACAGTCTAACTATGGCTACACCTTC.

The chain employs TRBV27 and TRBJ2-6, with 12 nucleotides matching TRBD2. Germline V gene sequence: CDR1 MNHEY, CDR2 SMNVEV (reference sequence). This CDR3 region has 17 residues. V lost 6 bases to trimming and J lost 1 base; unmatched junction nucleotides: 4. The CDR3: CASSRLAGASGANVLTF. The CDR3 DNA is TGTGCCAGCAGCCGACTAGCGGGAGCGTCTGGGGCCAACGTCCTGACTTTC.

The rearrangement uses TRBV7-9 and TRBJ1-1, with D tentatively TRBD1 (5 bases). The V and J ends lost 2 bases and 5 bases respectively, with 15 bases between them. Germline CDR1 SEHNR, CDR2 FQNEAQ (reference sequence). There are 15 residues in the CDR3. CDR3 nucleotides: TGTGCCAGCAGCTTAACGAGGCAGGGAAGGACTGAAGCTTTCTTT. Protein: CASSLTRQGRTEAFF.

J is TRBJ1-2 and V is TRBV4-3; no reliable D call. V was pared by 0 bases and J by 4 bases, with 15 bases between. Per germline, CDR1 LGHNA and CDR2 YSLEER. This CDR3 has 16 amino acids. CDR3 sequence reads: CASSQEAFAKSYGYTF. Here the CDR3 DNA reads TGCGCCAGCAGCCAAGAAGCTTTTGCCAAGAGCTATGGCTACACCTTC.

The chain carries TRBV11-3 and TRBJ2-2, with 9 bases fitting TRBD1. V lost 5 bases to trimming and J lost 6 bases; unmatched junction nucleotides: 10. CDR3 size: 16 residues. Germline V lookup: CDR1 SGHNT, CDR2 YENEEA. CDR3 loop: CASSAHRGQVAGELFF. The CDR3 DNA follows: TGTGCCAGCAGCGCCCACAGGGGGCAGGTTGCCGGGGAGCTGTTTTTT.

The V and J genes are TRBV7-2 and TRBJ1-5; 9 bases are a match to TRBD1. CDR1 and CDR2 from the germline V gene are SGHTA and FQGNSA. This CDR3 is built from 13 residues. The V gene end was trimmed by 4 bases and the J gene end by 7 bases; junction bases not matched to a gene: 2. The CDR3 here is CASSSDRGQPQHF. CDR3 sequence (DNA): TGTGCCAGCAGCTCGGACAGGGGACAGCCCCAGCATTTT. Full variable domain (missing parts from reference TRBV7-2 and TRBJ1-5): GAGVSQSPSNKVTEKGKDVELRCDPISGHTALYWYRQSLGQGLEFLIYFQGNSAPDKSGLPSDRFSAERTGGSVSTLTIQRTQQEDSAVYLCASSSDRGQPQHFGDGTRLSIL.

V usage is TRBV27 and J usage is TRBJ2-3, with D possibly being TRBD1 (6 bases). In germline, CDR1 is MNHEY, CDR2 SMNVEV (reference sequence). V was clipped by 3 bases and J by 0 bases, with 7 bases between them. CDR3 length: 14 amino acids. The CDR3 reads CASSFQGSTDTQYF. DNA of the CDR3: TGTGCCAGCAGTTTCCAGGGGAGCACAGATACGCAGTATTTT.

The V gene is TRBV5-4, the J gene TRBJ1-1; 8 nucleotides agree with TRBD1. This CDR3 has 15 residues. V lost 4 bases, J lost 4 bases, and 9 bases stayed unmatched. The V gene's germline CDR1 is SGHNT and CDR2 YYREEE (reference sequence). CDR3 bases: TGTGCCAGCAGCACCCTGACAGGGGCCCCCACTGAAGCTTTCTTT. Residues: CASSTLTGAPTEAFF.

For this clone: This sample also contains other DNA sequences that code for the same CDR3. CDR3 coding DNA: TGTGCCAGCAGCTTACGGGGTCAAGGCACCGGGGAGCTGTTTTTT. It yields the protein CASSLRGQGTGELFF. The chain recombines TRBV7-2 with TRBJ2-2; D might be TRBD2 (5 bases). Per germline, CDR1 SGHTA and CDR2 FQGNSA. V lost 2 bases and J lost 4, with 11 bases in between. The CDR3 contains 15 residues.

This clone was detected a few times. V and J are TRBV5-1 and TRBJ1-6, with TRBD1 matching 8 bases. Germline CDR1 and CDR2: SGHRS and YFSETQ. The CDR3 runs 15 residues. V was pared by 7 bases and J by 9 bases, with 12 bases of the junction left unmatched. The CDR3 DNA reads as TGCGCCAGCCGGGCCCGGACAGGGAGTGGTTCACCCCTCCACTTT. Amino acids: CASRARTGSGSPLHF.

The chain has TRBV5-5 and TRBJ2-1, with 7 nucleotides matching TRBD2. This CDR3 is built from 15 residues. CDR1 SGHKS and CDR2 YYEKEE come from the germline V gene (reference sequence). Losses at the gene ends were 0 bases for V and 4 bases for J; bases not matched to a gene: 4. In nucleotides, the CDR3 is TGTGCCAGCAGCTTGGGGACTAGAGGGTACAATGAGCAGTTCTTC. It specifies CASSLGTRGYNEQFF.

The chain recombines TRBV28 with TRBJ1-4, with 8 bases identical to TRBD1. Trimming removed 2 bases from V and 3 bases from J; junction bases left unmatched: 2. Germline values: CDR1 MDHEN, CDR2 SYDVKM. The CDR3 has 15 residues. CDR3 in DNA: TGTGCCAGCAGTTTAAAACAGGGGGCTAATGAAAAACTGTTTTTT. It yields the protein CASSLKQGANEKLFF. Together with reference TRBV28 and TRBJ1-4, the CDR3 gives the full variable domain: DVKVTQSSRYLVKRTGEKVFLECVQDMDHENMFWYRQDPGLGLRLIYFSYDVKMKEKGDIPEGYSVSREKKERFSLILESASTNQTSMYLCASSLKQGANEKLFFGSGTQLSVL.

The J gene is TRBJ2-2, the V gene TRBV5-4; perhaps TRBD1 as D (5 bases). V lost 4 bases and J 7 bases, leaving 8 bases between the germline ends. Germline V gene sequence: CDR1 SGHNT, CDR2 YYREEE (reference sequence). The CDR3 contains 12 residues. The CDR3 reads CASSRGGGELFF. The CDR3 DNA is TGTGCCAGCAGCAGGGGTGGCGGGGAGCTGTTTTTT.

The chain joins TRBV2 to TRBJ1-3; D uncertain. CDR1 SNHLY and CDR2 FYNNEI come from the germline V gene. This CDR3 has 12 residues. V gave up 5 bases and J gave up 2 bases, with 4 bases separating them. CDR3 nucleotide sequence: TGTGCCAGCAGTAACACTGGAAACACCATATATTTT. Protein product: CASSNTGNTIYF.

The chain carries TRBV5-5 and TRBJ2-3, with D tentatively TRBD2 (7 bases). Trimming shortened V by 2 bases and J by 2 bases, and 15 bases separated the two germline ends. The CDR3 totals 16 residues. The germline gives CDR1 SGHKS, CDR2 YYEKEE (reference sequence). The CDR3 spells CASSFAAGATTDTQYF. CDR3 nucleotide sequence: TGTGCCAGCAGCTTTGCGGCGGGGGCCACCACAGATACGCAGTATTTT. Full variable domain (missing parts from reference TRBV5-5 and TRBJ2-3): DAGVTQSPTHLIKTRGQQVTLRCSPISGHKSVSWYQQVLGQGPQFIFQYYEKEERGRGNFPDRFSARQFPNYSSELNVNALLLGDSALYLCASSFAAGATTDTQYFGPGTRLTVL.

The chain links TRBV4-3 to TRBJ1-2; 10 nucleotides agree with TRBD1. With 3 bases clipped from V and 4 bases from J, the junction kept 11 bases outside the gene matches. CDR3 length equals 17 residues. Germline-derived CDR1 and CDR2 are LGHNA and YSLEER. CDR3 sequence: CASSQDSTGGAFYGYTF. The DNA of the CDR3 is TGCGCCAGCAGCCAGGATTCGACAGGGGGCGCTTTCTATGGCTACACCTTC.

This CDR3 is CASRPPGTGGRYGYTF. Here the CDR3 DNA reads TGTGCCAGTAGGCCCCCCGGGACAGGGGGTCGCTATGGCTACACCTTC. The chain is built from TRBV19 and TRBJ1-2, with 11 bases fitting TRBD1. Losses at the gene ends were 6 bases for V and 4 bases for J; bases not matched to a gene: 10. The germline gives CDR1 LNHDA, CDR2 SQIVND (reference sequence). This CDR3 contains 16 residues.

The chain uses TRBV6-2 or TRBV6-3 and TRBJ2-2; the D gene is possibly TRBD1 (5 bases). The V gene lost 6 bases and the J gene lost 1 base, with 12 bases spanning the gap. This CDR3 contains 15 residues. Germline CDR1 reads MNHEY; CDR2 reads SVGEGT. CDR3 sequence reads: CASSLRRGNTGELFF. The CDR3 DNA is TGTGCCAGCAGCCTAAGAAGGGGGAACACCGGGGAGCTGTTTTTT.

The CDR3 nucleotides are TGTGCCAGGAGCAGCACCCTCGGACAGGGAAGTTCTGGGGCCAACGTCCTGACTTTC. It translates to CARSSTLGQGSSGANVLTF. The V and J genes are TRBV7-9 and TRBJ2-6; 8 bases agree with TRBD1. This CDR3 contains 19 residues. The V segment lost 9 bases and the J segment 1 base; nucleotides outside the gene matches: 17. Germline-derived CDR1 and CDR2 are SEHNR and FQNEAQ (reference sequence).

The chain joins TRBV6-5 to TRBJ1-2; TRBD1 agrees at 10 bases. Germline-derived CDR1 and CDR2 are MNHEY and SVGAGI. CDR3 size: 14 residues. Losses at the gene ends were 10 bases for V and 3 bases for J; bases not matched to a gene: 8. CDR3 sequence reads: CATLTGTGDYGYTF. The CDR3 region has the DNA TGTGCCACCCTAACCGGGACAGGGGACTATGGCTACACCTTC.

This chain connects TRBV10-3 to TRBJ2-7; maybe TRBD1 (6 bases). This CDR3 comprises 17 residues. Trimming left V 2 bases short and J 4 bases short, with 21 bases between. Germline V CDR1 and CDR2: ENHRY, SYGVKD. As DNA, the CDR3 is TGTGCCATCAGTGAGCAAACCGGGGCAGGGGTTCGATACGAGCAGTACTTC. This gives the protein CAISEQTGAGVRYEQYF.

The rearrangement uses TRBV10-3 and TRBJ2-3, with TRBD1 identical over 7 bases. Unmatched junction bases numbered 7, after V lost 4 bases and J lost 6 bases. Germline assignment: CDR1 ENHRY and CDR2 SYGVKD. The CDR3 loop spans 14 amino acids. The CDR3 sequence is CAISARGGSDTQYF. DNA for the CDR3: TGTGCCATCAGTGCTAGAGGGGGCAGTGATACGCAGTATTTT.

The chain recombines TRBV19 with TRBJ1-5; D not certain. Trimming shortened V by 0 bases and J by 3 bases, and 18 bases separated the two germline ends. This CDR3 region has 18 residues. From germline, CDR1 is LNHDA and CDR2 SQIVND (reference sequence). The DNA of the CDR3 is TGTGCCAGTAGTATAGATCTTGCTGGGCCGGGGAACAATCAGCCCCAGCATTTT. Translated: CASSIDLAGPGNNQPQHF.

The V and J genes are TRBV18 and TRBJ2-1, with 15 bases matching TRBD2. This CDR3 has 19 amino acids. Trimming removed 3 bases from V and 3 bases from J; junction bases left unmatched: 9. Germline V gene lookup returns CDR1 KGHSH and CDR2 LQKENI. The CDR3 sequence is CASSPRTSGGAVLYNEQFF. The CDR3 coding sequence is TGTGCCAGCTCACCGCGGACTAGCGGGGGGGCGGTCCTCTACAATGAGCAGTTCTTC.

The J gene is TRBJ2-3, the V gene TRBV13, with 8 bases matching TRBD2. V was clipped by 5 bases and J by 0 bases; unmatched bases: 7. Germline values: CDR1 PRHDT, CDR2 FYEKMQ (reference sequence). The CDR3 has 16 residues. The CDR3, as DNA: TGTGCCAGCAGCCCTAGCGGGTCGAGGAGCACAGATACGCAGTATTTT. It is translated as CASSPSGSRSTDTQYF.

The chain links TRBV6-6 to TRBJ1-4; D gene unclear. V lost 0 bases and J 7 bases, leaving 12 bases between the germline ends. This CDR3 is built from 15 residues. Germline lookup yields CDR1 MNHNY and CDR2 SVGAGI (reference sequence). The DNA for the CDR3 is TGTGCCAGCAGTTACTCGGCGGTTACTGGTGAAAAACTGTTTTTT. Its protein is CASSYSAVTGEKLFF.

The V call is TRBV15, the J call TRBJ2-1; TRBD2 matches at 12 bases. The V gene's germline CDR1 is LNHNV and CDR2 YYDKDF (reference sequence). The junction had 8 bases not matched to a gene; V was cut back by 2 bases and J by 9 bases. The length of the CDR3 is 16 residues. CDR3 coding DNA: TGTGCCACCAGCAGAAGACTAGCGGGGGACCATATTGAGCAGTTCTTC. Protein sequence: CATSRRLAGDHIEQFF.

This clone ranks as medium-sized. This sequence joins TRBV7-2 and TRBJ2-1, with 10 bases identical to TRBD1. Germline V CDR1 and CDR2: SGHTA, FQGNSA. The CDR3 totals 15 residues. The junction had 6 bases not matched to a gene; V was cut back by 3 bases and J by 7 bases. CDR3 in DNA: TGTGCCAGCAGCTTGGGACAGGGGACGGGTAATGAGCAGTTCTTC. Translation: CASSLGQGTGNEQFF.

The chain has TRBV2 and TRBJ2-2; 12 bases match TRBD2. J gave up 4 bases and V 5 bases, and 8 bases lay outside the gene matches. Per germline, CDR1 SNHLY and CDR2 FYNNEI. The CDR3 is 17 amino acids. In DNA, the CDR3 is TGTGCCAGCAGTCGCCTAGCGGGAGGGATAGGCACCGGGGAGCTGTTTTTT. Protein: CASSRLAGGIGTGELFF.